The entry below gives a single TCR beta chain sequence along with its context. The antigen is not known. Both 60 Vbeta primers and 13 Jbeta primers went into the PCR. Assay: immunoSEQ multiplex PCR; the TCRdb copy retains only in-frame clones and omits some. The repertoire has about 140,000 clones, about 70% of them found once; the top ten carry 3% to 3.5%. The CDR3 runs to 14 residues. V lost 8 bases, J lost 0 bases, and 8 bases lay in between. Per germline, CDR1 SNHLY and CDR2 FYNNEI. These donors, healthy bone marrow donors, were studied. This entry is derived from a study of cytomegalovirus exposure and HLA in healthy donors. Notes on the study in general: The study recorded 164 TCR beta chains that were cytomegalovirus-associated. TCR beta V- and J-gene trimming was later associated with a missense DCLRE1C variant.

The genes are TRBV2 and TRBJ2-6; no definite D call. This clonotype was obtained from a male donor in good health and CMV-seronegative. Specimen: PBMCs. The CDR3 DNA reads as TGTGCCAGCTCGGGTTACTCTGGGGCCAACGTCCTGACTTTC. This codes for CASSGYSGANVLTF.